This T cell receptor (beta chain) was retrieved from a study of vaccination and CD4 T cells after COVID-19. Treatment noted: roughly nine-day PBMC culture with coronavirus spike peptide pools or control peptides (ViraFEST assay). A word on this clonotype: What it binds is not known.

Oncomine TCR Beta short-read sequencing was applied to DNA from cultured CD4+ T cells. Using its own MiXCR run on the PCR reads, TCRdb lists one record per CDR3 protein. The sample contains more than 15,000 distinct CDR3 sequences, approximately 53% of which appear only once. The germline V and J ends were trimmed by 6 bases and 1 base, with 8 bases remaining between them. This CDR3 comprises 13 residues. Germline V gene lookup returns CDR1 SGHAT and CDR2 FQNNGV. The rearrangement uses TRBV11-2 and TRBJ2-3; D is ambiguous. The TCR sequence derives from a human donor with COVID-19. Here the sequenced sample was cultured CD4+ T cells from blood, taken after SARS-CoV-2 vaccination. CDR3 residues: CASRYTGTDTQYF. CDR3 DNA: TGTGCCAGCAGATACACAGGCACAGATACGCAGTATTTT.